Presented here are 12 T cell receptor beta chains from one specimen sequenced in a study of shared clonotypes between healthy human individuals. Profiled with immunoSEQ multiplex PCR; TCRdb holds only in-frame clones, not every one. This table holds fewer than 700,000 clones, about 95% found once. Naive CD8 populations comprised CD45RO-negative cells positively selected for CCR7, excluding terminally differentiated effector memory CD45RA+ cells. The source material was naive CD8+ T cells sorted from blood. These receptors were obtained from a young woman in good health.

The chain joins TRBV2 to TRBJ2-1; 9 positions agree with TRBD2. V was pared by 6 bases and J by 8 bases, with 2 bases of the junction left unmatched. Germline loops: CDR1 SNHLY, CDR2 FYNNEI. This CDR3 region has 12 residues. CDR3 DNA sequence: TGTGCCAGCAGAGAGCGGGAGGATGAGCAGTTCTTC. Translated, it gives CASREREDEQFF.

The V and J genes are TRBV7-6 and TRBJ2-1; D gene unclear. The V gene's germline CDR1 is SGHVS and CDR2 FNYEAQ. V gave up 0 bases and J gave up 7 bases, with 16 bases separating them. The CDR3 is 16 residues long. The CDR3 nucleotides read TGTGCCAGCAGCTTAGCGAATCAGGTACCCGCGAATGAGCAGTTCTTC. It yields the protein CASSLANQVPANEQFF.

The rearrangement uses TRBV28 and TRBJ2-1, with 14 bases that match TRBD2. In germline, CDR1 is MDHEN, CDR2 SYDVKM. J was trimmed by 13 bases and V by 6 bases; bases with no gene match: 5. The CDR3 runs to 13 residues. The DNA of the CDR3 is TGTGCCAGCAGGGGACTAGCGGGAGAGTCCCAGTTCTTC. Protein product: CASRGLAGESQFF.

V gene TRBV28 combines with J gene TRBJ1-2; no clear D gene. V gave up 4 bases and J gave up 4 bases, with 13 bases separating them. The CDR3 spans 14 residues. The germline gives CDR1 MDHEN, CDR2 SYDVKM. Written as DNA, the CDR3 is TGTGCCAGCAGTTCAATCGACGGACCCTATGGCTACACCTTC. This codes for CASSSIDGPYGYTF.

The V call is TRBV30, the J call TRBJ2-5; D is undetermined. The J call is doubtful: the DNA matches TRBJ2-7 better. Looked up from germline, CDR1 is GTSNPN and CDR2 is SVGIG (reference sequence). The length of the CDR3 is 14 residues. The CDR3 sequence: CAWSSASSYYEQYF. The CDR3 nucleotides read TGTGCCTGGAGTTCAGCGAGTTCTTATTACGAGCAGTACTTC.

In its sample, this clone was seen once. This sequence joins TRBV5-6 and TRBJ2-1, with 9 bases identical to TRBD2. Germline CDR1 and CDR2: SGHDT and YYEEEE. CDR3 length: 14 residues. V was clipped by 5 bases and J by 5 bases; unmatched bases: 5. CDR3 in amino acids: CASREGLADNEQFF. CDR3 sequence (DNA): TGTGCCAGCAGGGAGGGACTAGCCGACAATGAGCAGTTCTTC.

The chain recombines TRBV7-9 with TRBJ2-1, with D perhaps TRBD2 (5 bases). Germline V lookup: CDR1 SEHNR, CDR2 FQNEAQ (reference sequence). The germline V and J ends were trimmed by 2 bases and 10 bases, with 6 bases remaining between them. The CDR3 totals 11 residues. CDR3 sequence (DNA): TGTGCCAGCAGCTTACCGGGAGAGCAGTTCTTC. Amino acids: CASSLPGEQFF.

The CDR3 sequence is CASSGPGTGVYEQYF. The CDR3 nucleotides read TGTGCCAGCAGCGGTCCAGGGACAGGGGTTTACGAGCAGTACTTC. The J gene is TRBJ2-5, the V gene TRBV13; 10 nucleotides line up with TRBD1. The better agreement between TRBJ2-7 and the DNA end casts doubt on the J call. The CDR3 sequence is 15 residues long. The germline CDR1 and CDR2 sequences are PRHDT and FYEKMQ (reference sequence).

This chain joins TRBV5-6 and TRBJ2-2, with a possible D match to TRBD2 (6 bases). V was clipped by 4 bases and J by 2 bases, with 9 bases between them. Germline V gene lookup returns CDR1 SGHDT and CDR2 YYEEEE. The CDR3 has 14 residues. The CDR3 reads CASSLRGNTGELFF. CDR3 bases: TGTGCCAGCAGCCTGCGGGGTAACACCGGGGAGCTGTTTTTT.

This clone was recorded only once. The CDR3 is CASSLLADHEQFF. DNA of the CDR3: TGTGCCAGCAGCCTGCTAGCGGACCATGAGCAGTTCTTC. The chain couples TRBV5-6 to TRBJ2-1; 7 bases are shared with TRBD2. CDR1 SGHDT and CDR2 YYEEEE come from the germline V gene. The V gene end was trimmed by 4 bases and the J gene end by 8 bases; junction bases not matched to a gene: 6. The CDR3 contains 13 residues.

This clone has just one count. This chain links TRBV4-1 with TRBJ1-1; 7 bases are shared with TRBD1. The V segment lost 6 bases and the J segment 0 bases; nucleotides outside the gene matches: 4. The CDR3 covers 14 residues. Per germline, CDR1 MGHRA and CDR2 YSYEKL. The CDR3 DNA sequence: TGCGCCAGCAGTACCAGGGGGATGAACACTGAAGCTTTCTTT. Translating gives CASSTRGMNTEAFF.

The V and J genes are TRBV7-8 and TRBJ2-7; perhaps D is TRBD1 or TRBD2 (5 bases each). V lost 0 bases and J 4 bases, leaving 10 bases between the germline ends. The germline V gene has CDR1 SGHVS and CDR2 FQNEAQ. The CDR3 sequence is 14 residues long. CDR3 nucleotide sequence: TGTGCCAGCAGCTTAGCGGGGGTTGAGTACGAGCAGTACTTC. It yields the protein CASSLAGVEYEQYF.